One sample yielded the 19 T cell receptor beta chains listed below, sequenced in a study of identical twins. Each CDR3 protein is one row after TCRdb ran MiXCR on the 5' RACE reads. The sample includes about 660,000 distinct CDR3 sequences, over 8.5% of them seen just once. The data were also submitted as part of a second study, on yellow fever vaccine responses in identical twins.

The specimen sequenced was PBMCs. The receptors stem from a woman aged 18-29 years in good health.

CDR3 protein: CASSLGIGGDGYTF. The CDR3 nucleotides read TGTGCCAGCAGCTTAGGTATAGGGGGCGATGGCTACACCTTC. The J gene is TRBJ1-2, the V gene TRBV7-3, with 7 positions matching TRBD1. The length of the CDR3 is 14 residues. Germline CDR1 is SGHTA and CDR2 is FQGTGA. The V gene end was trimmed by 2 bases and the J gene end by 6 bases; junction bases not matched to a gene: 6. Together with reference TRBV7-3 and TRBJ1-2, the CDR3 gives the full variable domain: GAGVSQTPSNKVTEKGKYVELRCDPISGHTALYWYRQSLGQGPEFLIYFQGTGAADDSGLPNDRFFAVRPEGSVSTLKIQRTERGDSAVYLCASSLGIGGDGYTFGSGTRLTVV.

This clonotype was detected only a few times. The chain combines TRBV12-3 or TRBV12-4 with TRBJ2-7; D is possibly TRBD2 (6 bases). This CDR3 is built from 13 residues. V was cut by 6 bases and J by 6 bases, with 15 bases left in between. CDR3 region: CASRLVGGGEQYF. The DNA for the CDR3 is TGTGCCAGCAGACTTGTGGGGGGTGGCGAGCAGTACTTC.

The rearrangement uses TRBV12-3 or TRBV12-4 and TRBJ1-5; 9 bases line up with TRBD1. The length of the CDR3 is 15 residues. The J segment lost 3 bases and the V segment lost 6 bases, leaving 6 bases of the junction unmatched. Here the CDR3 reads CASRSGTGYNQPQHF. Here the CDR3 DNA reads TGTGCCAGCAGATCCGGGACAGGGTACAATCAGCCCCAGCATTTT.

This clonotype was recorded at least ten times. This chain links TRBV12-3 or TRBV12-4 with TRBJ1-1, with D perhaps TRBD1 (5 bases). The CDR3 loop spans 12 amino acids. V lost 8 bases and J 4 bases, leaving 11 bases between the germline ends. The CDR3, as DNA: TGTGCCAGCGTGGCAGGGTTCACTGAAGCTTTCTTT. Protein sequence: CASVAGFTEAFF.

Ten or more counts support this clonotype. The chain recombines TRBV9 with TRBJ2-3; D possibly corresponds to TRBD1 (5 bases). The CDR3 totals 16 residues. Per germline, CDR1 SGDLS and CDR2 YYNGEE. Trimming shortened V by 3 bases and J by 4 bases, and 18 bases separated the two germline ends. The DNA for the CDR3 is TGTGCCAGCAGCGCCACAGGCAGTCATGGGGCAGATACGCAGTATTTT. It specifies CASSATGSHGADTQYF.

The chain joins TRBV5-6 to TRBJ2-1, with D maybe TRBD1 (5 bases). This CDR3 spans 15 amino acids. V was cut by 4 bases and J by 3 bases, with 14 bases left in between. Germline V gives CDR1 SGHDT, CDR2 YYEEEE. The CDR3 coding sequence is TGTGCCAGCAGCGACAGCACTTACCACTACAATGAGCAGTTCTTC. Translated, it gives CASSDSTYHYNEQFF.

A few counts support this clonotype. The rearrangement uses TRBV29-1 and TRBJ2-3, with D perhaps TRBD2 (5 bases). Germline V gene lookup returns CDR1 SQVTM and CDR2 ANQGSEA. This CDR3 region has 14 residues. Trimming stripped 5 bases from V and 0 bases from J, with 12 bases between. As DNA, the CDR3 is TGCAGCGTTTCCGGGGTATCTAGCACAGATACGCAGTATTTT. Translation: CSVSGVSSTDTQYF.

This clonotype was picked up a small number of times. The chain carries TRBV11-2 and TRBJ2-7; 7 bases are shared with TRBD1. V was pared by 8 bases and J by 2 bases, with 9 bases of the junction left unmatched. The CDR3 is 14 amino acids. Germline assignment: CDR1 SGHAT and CDR2 FQNNGV. As DNA, the CDR3 is TGTGCCAGCGCTTGGGCAGGGGGACCCTACGAGCAGTACTTC. This translates into CASAWAGGPYEQYF.

As concerns this clonotype: A much bigger clone sits one base away, suggesting this may be a read error. This rearrangement joins TRBV15 to TRBJ1-1, with D unclear. Per germline, CDR1 LNHNV and CDR2 YYDKDF (reference sequence). V was clipped by 1 base and J by 3 bases, with 3 bases between them. The CDR3 spans 12 residues. The chain's CDR3 is CATSRVDTEAFF. As DNA, the CDR3 is TGTGCCACCAGCAGAGTGGACACTGAAGCTTTCTTT.

The sample holds a few counts of this clonotype. The V and J genes are TRBV6-2 or TRBV6-3 and TRBJ1-1; D remains ambiguous. The CDR3 covers 13 residues. CDR1 and CDR2 (germline): MNHEY, SVGEGT. Trimming left V 8 bases short and J 4 bases short, with 14 bases between. The CDR3 here is CASRVVEGTEAFF. The DNA of the CDR3 is TGTGCCAGCCGTGTCGTCGAGGGCACTGAAGCTTTCTTT.

This clonotype was seen at least ten times. The V call is TRBV27, the J call TRBJ2-7; 15 bases fit TRBD2. Germline V CDR1 and CDR2: MNHEY, SMNVEV (reference sequence). Trimming cost V 5 bases and J 6 bases; bases outside gene matches: 8. The CDR3 has 16 amino acids. The CDR3 nucleotides are TGTGCCAGCAGTCTCCGGGGACTAGCGGGAGGAACCGAGCAGTACTTC. Its translation is CASSLRGLAGGTEQYF.

This clonotype was observed at least ten times. The V call is TRBV3-1, the J call TRBJ2-1; the D is unclear. Germline assignment: CDR1 LGHDT and CDR2 YNNKEL (reference sequence). V dropped 4 bases and J dropped 6 bases, with 13 bases sitting between them. CDR3 length equals 14 residues. CDR3 sequence reads: CASSPPDLGNEQFF. DNA of the CDR3: TGTGCCAGCAGCCCCCCCGACCTGGGCAATGAGCAGTTCTTC.

This clonotype was found a few times. This rearrangement joins TRBV9 to TRBJ2-3; the match to TRBD2 covers 8 bases. V shed 4 bases and J 1 base; nucleotides not matched to a gene: 11. Germline values: CDR1 SGDLS, CDR2 YYNGEE. The CDR3 has 17 amino acids. CDR3 sequence (DNA): TGTGCCAGCAGCCCAAAGGATGTGCGGGGGGGCACAGATACGCAGTATTTT. Translation gives CASSPKDVRGGTDTQYF.

The chain carries TRBV27 and TRBJ2-1; TRBD2 matches 7 bases. Germline CDR1 MNHEY, CDR2 SMNVEV (reference sequence). The CDR3 length is 14 residues. V gave up 10 bases and J gave up 7 bases; unmatched junction bases: 13. The CDR3 bases are TGTGCCACCAGGATCGGACTAGGGAGGAATGAGCAGTTCTTC. Translating gives CATRIGLGRNEQFF.

This clonotype was found a few times. The chain has TRBV6-2 or TRBV6-3 and TRBJ2-1, with 10 bases aligning to TRBD2. The CDR3 contains 14 residues. Per the germline V gene, CDR1 is MNHEY and CDR2 is SVGEGT. V shed 2 bases, J shed 6 bases, and the junction held 1 base outside the gene matches. In DNA form, the CDR3 reads TGTGCCAGCAGTTACACTAGCGGGATCAATGAGCAGTTCTTC. Its translation is CASSYTSGINEQFF.

This clonotype was seen once. The V and J genes are TRBV11-2 and TRBJ2-7; unclear D gene. The CDR3 spans 14 residues. Between the trimmed V and J ends, which lost 5 bases and 3 bases, there was a span of 14 bases. CDR1 is SGHAT, CDR2 FQNNGV, per germline. The CDR3 here is CASSTFQAGYEQYF. CDR3 nucleotide sequence: TGTGCCAGCAGCACCTTTCAGGCCGGCTACGAGCAGTACTTC.

This clonotype was found a few times. This chain joins TRBV12-3 or TRBV12-4 and TRBJ1-1, with a tentative D call TRBD1 (5 bases). This CDR3 comprises 15 residues. Trimming shortened V by 5 bases and J by 5 bases, and 18 bases separated the two germline ends. The CDR3 loop reads CASSMGTPGRTEAFF. The CDR3 coding sequence is TGTGCCAGCAGTATGGGGACCCCCGGACGGACTGAAGCTTTCTTT.

This clonotype was seen repeatedly, ten times or more. The rearrangement uses TRBV15 and TRBJ2-7; D unresolved. CDR3 length: 13 residues. Germline CDR1 and CDR2: LNHNV and YYDKDF (reference sequence). V lost 0 bases and J 1 base, leaving 4 bases between the germline ends. CDR3 bases: TGTGCCACCAGCAGAGACTTTTCCTACGAGCAGTACTTC. Translation gives CATSRDFSYEQYF.

There are many counts of this clonotype. The gene calls are TRBV20-1 and TRBJ2-2; D gene ambiguous. V lost 1 base and J 8 bases, leaving 14 bases between the germline ends. This CDR3 spans 14 amino acids. The germline gives CDR1 DFQATT, CDR2 SNEGSKA (reference sequence). Here the CDR3 reads CSARADGARGELFF. The CDR3 DNA reads as TGCAGTGCTAGAGCCGACGGTGCGAGGGGGGAGCTGTTTTTT.